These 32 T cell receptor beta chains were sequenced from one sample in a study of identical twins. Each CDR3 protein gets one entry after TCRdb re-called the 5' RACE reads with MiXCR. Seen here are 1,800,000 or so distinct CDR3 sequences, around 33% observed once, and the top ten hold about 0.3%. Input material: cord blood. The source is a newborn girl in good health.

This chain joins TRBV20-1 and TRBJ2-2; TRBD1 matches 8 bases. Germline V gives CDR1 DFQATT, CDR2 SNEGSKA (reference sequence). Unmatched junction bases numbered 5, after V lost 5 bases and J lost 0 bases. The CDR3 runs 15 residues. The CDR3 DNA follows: TGCAGTGCTGCAAGGACAGGGTCGAACACCGGGGAGCTGTTTTTT. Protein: CSAARTGSNTGELFF.

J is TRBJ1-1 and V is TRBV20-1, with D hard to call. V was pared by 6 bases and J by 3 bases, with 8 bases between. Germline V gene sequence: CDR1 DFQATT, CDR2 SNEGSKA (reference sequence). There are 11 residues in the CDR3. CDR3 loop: CSATRYTEAFF. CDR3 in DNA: TGCAGTGCGACGCGGTACACTGAAGCTTTCTTT.

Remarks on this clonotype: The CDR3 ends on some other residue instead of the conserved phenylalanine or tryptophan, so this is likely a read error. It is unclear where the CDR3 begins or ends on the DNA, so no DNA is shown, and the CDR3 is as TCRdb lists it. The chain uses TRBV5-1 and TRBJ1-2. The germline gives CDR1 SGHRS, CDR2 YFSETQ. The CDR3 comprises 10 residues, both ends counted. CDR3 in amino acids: CASSLHSSPS.

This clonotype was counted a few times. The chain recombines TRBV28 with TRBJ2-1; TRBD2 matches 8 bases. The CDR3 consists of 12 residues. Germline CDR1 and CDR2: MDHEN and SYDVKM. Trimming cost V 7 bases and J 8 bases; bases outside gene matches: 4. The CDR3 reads CASTSTSDEQFF. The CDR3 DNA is TGTGCCAGCACCTCGACTAGCGATGAGCAGTTCTTC. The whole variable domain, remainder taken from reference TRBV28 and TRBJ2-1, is DVKVTQSSRYLVKRTGEKVFLECVQDMDHENMFWYRQDPGLGLRLIYFSYDVKMKEKGDIPEGYSVSREKKERFSLILESASTNQTSMYLCASTSTSDEQFFGPGTRLTVL.

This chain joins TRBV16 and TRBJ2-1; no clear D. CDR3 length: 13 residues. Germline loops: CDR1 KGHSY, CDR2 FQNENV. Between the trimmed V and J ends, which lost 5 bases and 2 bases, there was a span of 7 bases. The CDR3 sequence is CASSNETYNEQFF. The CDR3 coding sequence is TGTGCCAGCAGCAACGAGACCTACAATGAGCAGTTCTTC.

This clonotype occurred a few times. CDR3 coding DNA: TGCAGCGTTGGCGCGGGAGGTCGGGAGACCCAGTACTTC. Amino acid sequence: CSVGAGGRETQYF. V gene TRBV29-1 combines with J gene TRBJ2-5; 8 bases match TRBD2. Germline lookup yields CDR1 SQVTM and CDR2 ANQGSEA. The CDR3 totals 13 residues. Trimming at V came to 4 bases and at J to 5 bases, leaving 6 bases not matched to a gene.

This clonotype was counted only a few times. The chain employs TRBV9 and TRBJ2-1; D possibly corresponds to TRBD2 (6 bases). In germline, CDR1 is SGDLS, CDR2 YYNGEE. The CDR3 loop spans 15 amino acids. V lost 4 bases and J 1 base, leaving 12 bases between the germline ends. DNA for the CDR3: TGTGCCAGCAGCATCAGCGGGTTTTCCTACAATGAGCAGTTCTTC. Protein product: CASSISGFSYNEQFF.

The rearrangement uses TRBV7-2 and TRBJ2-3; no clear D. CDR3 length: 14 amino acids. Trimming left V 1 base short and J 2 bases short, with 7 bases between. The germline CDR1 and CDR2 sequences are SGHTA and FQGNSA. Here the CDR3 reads CASSLVVFTDTQYF. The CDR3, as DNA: TGTGCCAGCAGCTTAGTAGTCTTCACAGATACGCAGTATTTT.

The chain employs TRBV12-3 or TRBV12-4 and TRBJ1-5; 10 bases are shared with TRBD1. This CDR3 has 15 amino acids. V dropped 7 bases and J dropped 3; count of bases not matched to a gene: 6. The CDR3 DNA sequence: TGTGCCAGCACCCCGGGACAGGGGCCCAATCAGCCCCAGCATTTT. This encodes CASTPGQGPNQPQHF.

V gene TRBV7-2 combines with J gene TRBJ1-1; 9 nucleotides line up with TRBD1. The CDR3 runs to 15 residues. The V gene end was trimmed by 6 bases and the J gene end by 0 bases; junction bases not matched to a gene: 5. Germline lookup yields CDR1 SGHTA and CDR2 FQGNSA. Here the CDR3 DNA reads TGTGCCAGCAGGACACAGGGGGCGCTGAACACTGAAGCTTTCTTT. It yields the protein CASRTQGALNTEAFF.

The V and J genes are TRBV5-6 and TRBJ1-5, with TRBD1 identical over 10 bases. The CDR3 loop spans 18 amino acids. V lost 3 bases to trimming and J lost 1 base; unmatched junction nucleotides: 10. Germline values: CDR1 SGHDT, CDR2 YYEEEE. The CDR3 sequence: CASSYYRDRGRSNQPQHF. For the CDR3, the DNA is TGTGCCAGCAGCTACTACCGGGACAGGGGAAGGAGCAATCAGCCCCAGCATTTT.

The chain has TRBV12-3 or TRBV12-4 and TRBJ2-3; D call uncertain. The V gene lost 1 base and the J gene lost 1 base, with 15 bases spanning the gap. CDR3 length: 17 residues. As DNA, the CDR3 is TGTGCCAGCAGTTTAGTCCAGTCCGGTAGACGCACAGATACGCAGTATTTT. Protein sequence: CASSLVQSGRRTDTQYF.

CDR3 protein: CASSKVQTGSDYGYTF. The CDR3 nucleotides read TGTGCCAGCAGCAAAGTTCAGACAGGGTCGGACTATGGCTACACCTTC. The gene calls are TRBV21-1 and TRBJ1-2; the table gives TRBD1 as D, unverified against the DNA. TRBV21-1 is tagged as a pseudogene. The length of the CDR3 is 16 residues.

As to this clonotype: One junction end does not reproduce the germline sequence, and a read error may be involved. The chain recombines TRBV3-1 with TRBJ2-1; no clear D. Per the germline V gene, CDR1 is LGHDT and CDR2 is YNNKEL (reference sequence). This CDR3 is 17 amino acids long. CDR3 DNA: TGTGCCAGCAGCCAAGAAACCCCTAGTAGCTGGTACAATGGGCAGTTCTTC. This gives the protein CASSQETPSSWYNGQFF.

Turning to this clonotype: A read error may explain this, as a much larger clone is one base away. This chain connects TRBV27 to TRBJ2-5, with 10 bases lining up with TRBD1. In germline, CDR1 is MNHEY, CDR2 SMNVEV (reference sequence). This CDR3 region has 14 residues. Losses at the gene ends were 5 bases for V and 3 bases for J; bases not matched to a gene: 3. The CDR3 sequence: CASSQGQGKETQYF. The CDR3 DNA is TGTGCCAGCAGTCAGGGACAGGGGAAAGAGACCCAGTACTTC.

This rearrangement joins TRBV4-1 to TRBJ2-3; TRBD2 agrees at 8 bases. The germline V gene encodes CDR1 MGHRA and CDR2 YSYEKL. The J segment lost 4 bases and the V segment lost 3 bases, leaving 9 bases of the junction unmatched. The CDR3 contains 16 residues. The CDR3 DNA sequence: TGCGCCAGCAGCCACGTCTTAGCGGGATGGCCAGATACGCAGTATTTT. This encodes CASSHVLAGWPDTQYF.

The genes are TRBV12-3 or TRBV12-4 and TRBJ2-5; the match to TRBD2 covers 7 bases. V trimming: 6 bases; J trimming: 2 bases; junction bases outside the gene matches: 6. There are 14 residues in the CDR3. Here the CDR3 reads CASSWDYGQETQYF. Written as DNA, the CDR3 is TGTGCCAGCAGCTGGGACTACGGGCAAGAGACCCAGTACTTC.

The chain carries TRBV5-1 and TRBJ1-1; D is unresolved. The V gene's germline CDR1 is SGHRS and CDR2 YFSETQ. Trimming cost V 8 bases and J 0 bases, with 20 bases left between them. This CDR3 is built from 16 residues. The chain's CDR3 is CASKGRADILNTEAFF. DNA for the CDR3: TGCGCCAGTAAGGGCCGCGCAGACATCCTGAACACTGAAGCTTTCTTT.

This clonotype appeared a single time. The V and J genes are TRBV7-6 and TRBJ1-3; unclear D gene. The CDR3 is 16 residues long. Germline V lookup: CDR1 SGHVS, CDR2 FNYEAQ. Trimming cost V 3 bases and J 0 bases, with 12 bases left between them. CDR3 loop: CASSFGSPNSGNTIYF. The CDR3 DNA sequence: TGTGCCAGCAGCTTTGGGTCGCCTAACTCTGGAAACACCATATATTTT.

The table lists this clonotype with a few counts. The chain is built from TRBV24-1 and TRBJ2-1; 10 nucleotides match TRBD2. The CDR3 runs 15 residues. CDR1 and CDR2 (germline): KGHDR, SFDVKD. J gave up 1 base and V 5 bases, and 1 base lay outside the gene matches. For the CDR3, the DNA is TGTGCCACCAGTGGGACTAGCGGTTCCTACAATGAGCAGTTCTTC. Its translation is CATSGTSGSYNEQFF.

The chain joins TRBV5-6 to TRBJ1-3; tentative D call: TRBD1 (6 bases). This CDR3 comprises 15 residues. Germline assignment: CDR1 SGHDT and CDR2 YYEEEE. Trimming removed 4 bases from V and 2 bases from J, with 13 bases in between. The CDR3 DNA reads TGTGCCAGCAGCAATCAGGGGACTACTGGAAACACCATATATTTT. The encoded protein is CASSNQGTTGNTIYF.

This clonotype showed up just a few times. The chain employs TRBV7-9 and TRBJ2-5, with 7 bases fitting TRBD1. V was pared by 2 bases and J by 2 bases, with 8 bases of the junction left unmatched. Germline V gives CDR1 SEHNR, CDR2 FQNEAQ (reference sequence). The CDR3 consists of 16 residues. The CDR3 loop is CASSLSPGTAQETQYF. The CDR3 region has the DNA TGTGCCAGCAGCTTATCCCCCGGGACAGCACAAGAGACCCAGTACTTC.

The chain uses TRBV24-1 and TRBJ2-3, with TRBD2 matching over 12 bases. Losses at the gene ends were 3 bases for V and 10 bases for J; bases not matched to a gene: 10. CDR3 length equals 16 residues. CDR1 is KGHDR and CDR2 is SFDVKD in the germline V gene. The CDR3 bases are TGTGCCACCAGTGATACCCTGACTAGCGGGAGATCTCCGCAGTATTTT. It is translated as CATSDTLTSGRSPQYF.

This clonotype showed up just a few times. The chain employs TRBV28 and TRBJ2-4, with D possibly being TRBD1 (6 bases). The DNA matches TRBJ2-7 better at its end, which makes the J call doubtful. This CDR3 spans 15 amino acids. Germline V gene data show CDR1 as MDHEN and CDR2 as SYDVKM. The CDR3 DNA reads TGTGCCAGCAGATACAGGGATACCGCAGCTTACGAGCAGTACTTC. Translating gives CASRYRDTAAYEQYF.

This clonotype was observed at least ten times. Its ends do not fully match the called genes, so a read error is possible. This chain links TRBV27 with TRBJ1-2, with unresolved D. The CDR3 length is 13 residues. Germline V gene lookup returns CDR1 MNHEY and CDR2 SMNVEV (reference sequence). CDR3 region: CASSLLRGYGYTF. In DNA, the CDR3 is TGCGCCAGCAGCTTGCTACGGGGCTATGGCTACACCTTC.

The CDR3 DNA reads as TGTGCCAGCAGACAACAGGGTCGGGGCACTGAAGCTTTCTTT. Protein: CASRQQGRGTEAFF. This sequence joins TRBV12-3 or TRBV12-4 and TRBJ1-1; tentative D call: TRBD1 (6 bases). Deletions cut 6 bases from V and 4 bases from J, with 15 bases between. This CDR3 comprises 14 residues.

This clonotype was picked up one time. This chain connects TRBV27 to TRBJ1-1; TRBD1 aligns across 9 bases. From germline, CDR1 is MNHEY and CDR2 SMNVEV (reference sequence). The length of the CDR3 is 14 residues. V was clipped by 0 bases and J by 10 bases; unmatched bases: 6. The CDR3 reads CASSLSPTGGRAFF. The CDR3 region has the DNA TGTGCCAGCAGTTTATCCCCGACAGGGGGAAGAGCTTTCTTT.

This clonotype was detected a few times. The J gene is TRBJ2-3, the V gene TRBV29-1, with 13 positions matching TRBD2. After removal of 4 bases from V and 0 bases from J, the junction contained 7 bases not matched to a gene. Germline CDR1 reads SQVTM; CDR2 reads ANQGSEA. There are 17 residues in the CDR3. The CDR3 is CSVAGTSGVPSTDTQYF. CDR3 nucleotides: TGCAGCGTTGCCGGGACTAGCGGGGTACCTAGCACAGATACGCAGTATTTT.

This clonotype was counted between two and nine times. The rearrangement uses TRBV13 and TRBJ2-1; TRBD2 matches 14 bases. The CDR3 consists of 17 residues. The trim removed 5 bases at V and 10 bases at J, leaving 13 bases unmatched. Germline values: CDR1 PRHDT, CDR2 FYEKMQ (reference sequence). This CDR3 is CASSRFLRGLAGEEQFF. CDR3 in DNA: TGTGCCAGCAGCCGCTTCCTAAGGGGACTAGCGGGAGAAGAGCAGTTCTTC.

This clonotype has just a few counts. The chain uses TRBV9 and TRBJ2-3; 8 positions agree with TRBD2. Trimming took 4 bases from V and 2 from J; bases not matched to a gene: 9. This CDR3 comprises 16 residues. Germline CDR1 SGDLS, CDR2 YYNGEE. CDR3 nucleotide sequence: TGTGCCAGCAGCCCCTGGGGCGGGGGGACCACAGATACGCAGTATTTT. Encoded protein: CASSPWGGGTTDTQYF.

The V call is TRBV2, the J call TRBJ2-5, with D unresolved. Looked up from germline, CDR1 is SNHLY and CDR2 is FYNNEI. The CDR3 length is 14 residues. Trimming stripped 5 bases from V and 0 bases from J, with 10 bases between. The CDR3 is CASSPQGYQETQYF. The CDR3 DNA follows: TGTGCCAGCAGTCCACAAGGGTACCAAGAGACCCAGTACTTC. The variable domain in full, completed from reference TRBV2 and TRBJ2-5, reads EPEVTQTPSHQVTQMGQEVILRCVPISNHLYFYWYRQILGQKVEFLVSFYNNEISEKSEIFDDQFSVERPDGSNFTLKIRSTKLEDSAMYFCASSPQGYQETQYFGPGTRLLVL.

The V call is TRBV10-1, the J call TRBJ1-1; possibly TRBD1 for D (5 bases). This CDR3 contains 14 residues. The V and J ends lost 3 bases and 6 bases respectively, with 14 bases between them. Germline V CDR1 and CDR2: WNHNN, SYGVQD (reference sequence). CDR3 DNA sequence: TGCGCCAGCAGTGAAGTCGGGGGGGTCGCTGAAGCTTTCTTT. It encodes CASSEVGGVAEAFF.